Described below is a single TCR beta chain sequence and its context. Its target is unknown. The sample belongs to a study of T cell repertoires in cytomegalovirus infection. On the study more broadly: It can be stated that public TCR beta signatures indicated CMV infection as well as a matching HLA type. General observations from the study: CMV-specific HLA-C-restricted TCR beta clonotypes dominated the ex vivo response.

TCRdb called the reads again in MiXCR, with one record for every CDR3 protein. The sample holds 310,000 or so distinct CDR3 sequences; around 25% are singletons and the top ten take approximately 15%. Germline V gives CDR1 SGHRS, CDR2 YFSETQ. The CDR3 runs 15 residues. The V gene lost 7 bases and the J gene lost 4 bases, with 18 bases spanning the gap. Sequenced: PBMCs. This receptor was identified in a human donor in good health (CMV status not recorded). Some clones in this sample may be carry-over from other donors' samples. The rearrangement links TRBV5-1 to TRBJ2-1; D may be TRBD1 (5 bases). CDR3 region: CASGQQAAGYNEQFF. CDR3 coding DNA: TGCGCCAGCGGGCAACAGGCCGCCGGGTACAATGAGCAGTTCTTC.